This T cell receptor beta chain derives from a study of beta chain features in type 1 diabetes. Expressed TCRB transcripts were sequenced, since all the RNA that had been isolated was reverse transcribed. Using immunoSEQ multiplex PCR, the repertoire was profiled, and TCRdb retains in-frame clones only, with some absent. The sample has a few hundred thousand clones; about 32% are singletons. Study-level findings and limits: The naive, central memory and Treg TCRB repertoires of patients appeared to be more similar to one another than those of healthy donors.

For this clone: Its antigen is not known. Other nucleotide sequences from this sample produce the same CDR3.

Germline lookup yields CDR1 SGHRS and CDR2 YFSETQ. The CDR3 length is 15 residues. Trimming cost V 3 bases and J 3 bases; bases outside gene matches: 8. This TCR derives from a man younger than 35 in good health. Sequencing input: naive CD4+ T cells from blood. J is TRBJ2-5 and V is TRBV5-1, with 7 bases identical to TRBD1. CDR3 region: CASSWTGTEEETQYF. CDR3 in DNA: TGCGCCAGCAGCTGGACCGGGACAGAAGAAGAGACCCAGTACTTC.